These 20 T cell receptor beta chains were all obtained from the same sample, sequenced in a study of shared clonotypes between healthy human individuals. TCRdb keeps only in-frame clones here, not all; method: immunoSEQ multiplex PCR. In the table there are some 1.5 million clones, over 95% of which are singletons. Sequencing was done on a sample of naive CD4+ T cells sorted from blood. Subset indicated: CD45RA+ positively selected. Receptor source: a man younger than 40 in good health.

The rearrangement joins TRBV19 to TRBJ2-5; 13 positions match TRBD2. Germline V CDR1 and CDR2: LNHDA, SQIVND (reference sequence). V lost 5 bases to trimming and J lost 4 bases; unmatched junction nucleotides: 4. The CDR3 runs 15 residues. CDR3 region: CASSGLAGARETQYF. DNA for the CDR3: TGTGCCAGTAGTGGACTAGCGGGAGCCCGAGAGACCCAGTACTTC.

This chain uses TRBV10-2 with TRBJ1-4; no definite D call. The CDR3 runs to 13 residues. The germline V gene has CDR1 WSHSY and CDR2 SAAADI. V was shortened by 5 bases and J by 4 bases, with 8 bases between the two germline ends. CDR3 protein: CASSTRSNEKLFF. CDR3 DNA sequence: TGCGCCAGCAGTACTAGGAGTAATGAAAAACTGTTTTTT.

The chain is built from TRBV2 and TRBJ1-4; maybe TRBD1 (5 bases). The germline V gene has CDR1 SNHLY and CDR2 FYNNEI. This CDR3 spans 13 amino acids. Trimming removed 6 bases from V and 7 bases from J, with 12 bases in between. CDR3 residues: CASRQVQGEKLFF. The CDR3 nucleotides are TGTGCCAGCAGACAGGTGCAGGGTGAAAAACTGTTTTTT.

The rearrangement joins TRBV18 to TRBJ1-4; 8 nucleotides line up with TRBD1. The CDR3 is made up of 15 amino acids. Germline V gene data show CDR1 as KGHSH and CDR2 as LQKENI. The V gene end was trimmed by 4 bases and the J gene end by 4 bases; junction bases not matched to a gene: 5. The CDR3 reads CASSLGQGLNEKLFF. The CDR3 DNA reads TGTGCCAGCTCACTCGGACAGGGCCTTAATGAAAAACTGTTTTTT.

The chain has TRBV7-8 and TRBJ1-4; no clear D gene. The CDR3 runs to 14 residues. From germline, CDR1 is SGHVS and CDR2 FQNEAQ. Trimming took 2 bases from V and 8 from J, leaving 12 bases between them. In DNA form, the CDR3 reads TGTGCCAGCAGCTTAAGATGGTTAAAGGAAAAACTGTTTTTT. Translation: CASSLRWLKEKLFF. Looking up the rest from reference TRBV7-8 and TRBJ1-4 gives the full variable domain: GAGVSQSPRYKVAKRGQDVALRCDPISGHVSLFWYQQALGQGPEFLTYFQNEAQLDKSGLPSDRFFAERPEGSVSTLKIQRTQQEDSAVYLCASSLRWLKEKLFFGSGTQLSVL.

This sequence joins TRBV30 and TRBJ2-3, with a tentative D call TRBD2 (6 bases). The CDR3 is made up of 16 amino acids. Germline V gene sequence: CDR1 GTSNPN, CDR2 SVGIG (reference sequence). Between the trimmed V and J ends, which lost 2 bases and 5 bases, there was a span of 20 bases. CDR3 loop: CAWSYFLGGDLDTQYF. CDR3 bases: TGTGCCTGGAGTTACTTTCTGGGCGGGGACCTAGATACGCAGTATTTT. Full variable domain (remainder filled in from reference TRBV30 and TRBJ2-3): SQTIHQWPATLVQPVGSPLSLECTVEGTSNPNLYWYRQAAGRGLQLLFYSVGIGQISSEVPQNLSASRPQDRQFILSSKKLLLSDSGFYLCAWSYFLGGDLDTQYFGPGTRLTVL.

The chain links TRBV27 to TRBJ1-5; 7 bases fit TRBD1. Per germline, CDR1 MNHEY and CDR2 SMNVEV (reference sequence). Trimming cost V 6 bases and J 4 bases; bases outside gene matches: 9. CDR3 length: 15 residues. Written as DNA, the CDR3 is TGTGCCAGCAGCCGGGGGACAGCGAGAAATCAGCCCCAGCATTTT. It yields the protein CASSRGTARNQPQHF.

The chain is built from TRBV29-1 and TRBJ2-1; a possible D gene is TRBD2 (6 bases). This CDR3 comprises 10 residues. Germline-derived CDR1 and CDR2 are SQVTM and ANQGSEA. V gave up 7 bases and J gave up 9 bases, with 10 bases separating them. Written as DNA, the CDR3 is TGCAGCGGGGGGACTGGTGAGCAGTTCTTC. Its translation: CSGGTGEQFF.

The V call is TRBV14, the J call TRBJ2-5; TRBD1 matches 8 bases. The CDR3 has 11 amino acids. The J segment lost 10 bases and the V segment lost 4 bases, leaving 2 bases of the junction unmatched. Germline CDR1 SGHDN, CDR2 FVKESK. CDR3 protein: CASSRQGSQYF. CDR3 nucleotides: TGTGCCAGCAGCCGACAGGGGAGCCAGTACTTC.

The chain couples TRBV6-6 to TRBJ1-1, with D perhaps matching TRBD1 (5 bases). The V end lost 7 bases, the J end lost 5 bases, and 14 bases lay between the germline ends. The CDR3 totals 13 residues. The germline V gene encodes CDR1 MNHNY and CDR2 SVGAGI (reference sequence). The CDR3: CASTTLGGTEAFF. CDR3 nucleotide sequence: TGTGCCAGCACGACCCTGGGGGGGACTGAAGCTTTCTTT.

This clone has a single count. The chain combines TRBV4-1 with TRBJ2-5, with D unresolved. CDR1 and CDR2 from the germline V gene are MGHRA and YSYEKL. Between the trimmed V and J ends, which lost 1 base and 5 bases, there was a span of 11 bases. The CDR3 has 14 amino acids. Here the CDR3 reads CASSQAFFGETQYF. Written as DNA, the CDR3 is TGCGCCAGCAGCCAAGCATTCTTCGGGGAGACCCAGTACTTC.

V usage is TRBV25-1 and J usage is TRBJ2-5; D not certain. The germline gives CDR1 MGHDK, CDR2 SYGVNS. The CDR3 contains 11 residues. V lost 6 bases and J 4 bases, leaving 6 bases between the germline ends. In DNA form, the CDR3 reads TGTGCCAGCAGCCTAGTAGAGACCCAGTACTTC. It encodes CASSLVETQYF.

The genes are TRBV15 and TRBJ1-3; D remains ambiguous. Germline CDR1 LNHNV, CDR2 YYDKDF (reference sequence). This CDR3 has 18 amino acids. With 0 bases removed from V and 0 bases from J, the gap between germline ends came to 15 bases. CDR3 coding DNA: TGTGCCACCAGCAGAGAGGGCGTTTTGTTGAGCTCTGGAAACACCATATATTTT. It translates to CATSREGVLLSSGNTIYF.

Points on this clone: Other DNA sequences of this sample code for an identical CDR3. The chain links TRBV19 to TRBJ2-7; 12 nucleotides line up with TRBD2. This CDR3 contains 17 residues. Per germline, CDR1 LNHDA and CDR2 SQIVND (reference sequence). J was trimmed by 4 bases and V by 3 bases; bases with no gene match: 10. CDR3 loop: CASSIGLAGGPGYEQYF. In nucleotides, the CDR3 is TGTGCCAGTAGTATTGGCCTAGCGGGAGGGCCAGGGTACGAGCAGTACTTC.

This sequence joins TRBV9 and TRBJ1-2; D possibly corresponds to TRBD1 (5 bases). This CDR3 is built from 14 residues. Trimming cost V 6 bases and J 2 bases, with 14 bases left between them. Germline V lookup: CDR1 SGDLS, CDR2 YYNGEE. CDR3 loop: CASTLQDKNYGYTF. CDR3 DNA sequence: TGTGCCAGCACCCTCCAGGACAAGAACTATGGCTACACCTTC.

This clone was picked up a small number of times. This chain links TRBV10-3 with TRBJ2-2; D not resolved. Looked up from germline, CDR1 is ENHRY and CDR2 is SYGVKD. Trimming cost V 2 bases and J 5 bases, with 6 bases left between them. CDR3 length: 13 residues. CDR3: CAISETLTGELFF. The CDR3, as DNA: TGTGCCATCAGTGAGACCCTGACCGGGGAGCTGTTTTTT.

The gene calls are TRBV29-1 and TRBJ1-4; a weak D match, TRBD1 (6 bases). The CDR3 is made up of 16 amino acids. Germline CDR1 is SQVTM and CDR2 is ANQGSEA. V gave up 0 bases and J gave up 7 bases, with 18 bases separating them. CDR3 region: CSVEDLGSGGSEKLFF. The CDR3 nucleotides read TGCAGCGTTGAAGATCTAGGGTCGGGGGGCAGTGAAAAACTGTTTTTT.

Comments on this clone: This sample also contains other DNA sequences that code for the same CDR3. The chain uses TRBV14 and TRBJ1-2; D is unresolved. V lost 1 base, J lost 2 bases, and 5 bases lay in between. The CDR3 consists of 13 residues. The germline V gene encodes CDR1 SGHDN and CDR2 FVKESK. DNA for the CDR3: TGTGCCAGCAGCCAAGGTCAGAACTATGGCTACACCTTC. Its translation is CASSQGQNYGYTF.

The chain uses TRBV29-1 and TRBJ1-2; weak D call: TRBD1 (5 bases). Germline V gene lookup returns CDR1 SQVTM and CDR2 ANQGSEA. The CDR3 has 17 amino acids. V lost 7 bases and J 4 bases, leaving 28 bases between the germline ends. In nucleotides, the CDR3 is TGCAGCGCCACTCAGCCCGGGACGGCCGCCCCTGGCTATGGCTACACCTTC. It codes for CSATQPGTAAPGYGYTF.

The gene calls are TRBV2 and TRBJ1-5; the D is unclear. Per germline, CDR1 SNHLY and CDR2 FYNNEI. There are 16 residues in the CDR3. V gave up 1 base and J gave up 2 bases, with 12 bases separating them. This CDR3 is CASSEGGRRRNQPQHF. The CDR3, as DNA: TGTGCCAGCAGTGAAGGCGGCAGGAGGCGCAATCAGCCCCAGCATTTT.